This T cell receptor beta chain originates from a study of T-cell memory formation after mild COVID-19. Trimming cost V 3 bases and J 4 bases; bases outside gene matches: 7. The CDR3 consists of 16 residues. Per the germline V gene, CDR1 is SGDLS and CDR2 is YYNGEE. TCRdb analysed the 5' RACE reads with MiXCR anew, one entry per CDR3 protein. The table shows around 200,000 distinct CDR3 sequences, with approximately 17% occurring only once. This clonotype has more than one count but fewer than ten. Its antigen is currently unknown. Study-wide results and caveats: Contracting clones from day 15 to 85 had balanced CD4/CD8; later expanders favoured CD4+. In pre-infection memory, a portion of responding clones appeared, which suggested that cross-reactive memory joined.

The sample comprised PBMCs or a T cell subset sorted from them (not recorded which). The rearrangement joins TRBV9 to TRBJ1-6, with 7 bases matching TRBD1. This sequence originates from a man aged 18 to 29 who had mild COVID-19 (a few samples of this study predate the infection). Cell type and time point are not known. CDR3 in amino acids: CASSDGTALYNSPLHF. The CDR3 nucleotides read TGTGCCAGCAGCGACGGGACAGCGCTATATAATTCACCCCTCCACTTT. Combining the CDR3 with reference TRBV9 and TRBJ1-6 gives the whole variable domain DSGVTQTPKHLITATGQRVTLRCSPRSGDLSVYWYQQSLDQGLQFLIQYYNGEERAKGNILERFSAQQFPDLHSELNLSSLELGDSALYFCASSDGTALYNSPLHFGNGTRLTVT.